This TCR beta chain was identified in a study of T cell repertoires in cytomegalovirus infection. About the study: Recently identified HLA-C-restricted CMV epitopes and well-studied HLA-B-restricted CMV epitopes were used by the study. Findings and caveats of the study: HLA-C-restricted TCR beta clonotypes specific for CMV led the ex vivo response.

TCRdb used MiXCR to reprocess the reads, holding one entry per CDR3 protein. Counted here are a few hundred thousand distinct CDR3 sequences, about 39% occurring once; the ten biggest clones make up around 46%. This CDR3 is built from 16 residues. V lost 2 bases, J lost 0 bases, and 4 bases stayed unmatched. Germline CDR1 reads SGHTA; CDR2 reads FQGNSA. This clonotype was picked up many times. What it binds is not known. The V call is TRBV7-2, the J call TRBJ1-5; 7 bases are shared with TRBD1. Specimen: cultured PBMCs, collected from culture after CMV antigen stimulation. The receptor was isolated from a human donor in good health (CMV status not recorded). Some clones in this sample may be carry-over from other donors' samples. CDR3 sequence reads: CASSLMSGGSNQPQHF. CDR3 coding DNA: TGTGCCAGCAGCTTAATGTCAGGGGGTAGCAATCAGCCCCAGCATTTT.